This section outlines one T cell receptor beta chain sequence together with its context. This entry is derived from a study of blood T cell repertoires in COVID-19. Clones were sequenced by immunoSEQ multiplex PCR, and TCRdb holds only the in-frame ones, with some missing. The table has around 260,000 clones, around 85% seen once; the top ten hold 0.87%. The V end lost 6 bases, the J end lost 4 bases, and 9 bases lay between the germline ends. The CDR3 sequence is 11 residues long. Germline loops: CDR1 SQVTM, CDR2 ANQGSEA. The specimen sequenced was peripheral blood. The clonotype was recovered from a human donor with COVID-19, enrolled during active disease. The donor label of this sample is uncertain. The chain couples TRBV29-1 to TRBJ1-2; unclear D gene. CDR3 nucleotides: TGCAGCGTGGAACGAGCCTATGGCTACACCTTC. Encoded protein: CSVERAYGYTF.